This T cell receptor beta chain was captured by sequencing in a study of CD8 T cells in ankylosing spondylitis. General study findings and limits: What seemed typical of ankylosing spondylitis blood was a TCR beta motif built from several highly homologous variants. Some of these motif variants have turned up before, in reports on reactive arthritis synovial fluid and blood. Reported data indicate significant enrichment of disease-linked clones within matched ankylosing spondylitis synovial fluid.

The CDR3 length is 16 residues. The ends were cut back, 5 bases at V and 5 bases at J, with 18 bases in the middle. From germline, CDR1 is MNHEY and CDR2 SMNVEV (reference sequence). This clonotype was counted ten times or more. The antigen is undetermined. As the method for making TCR beta libraries, quantitative 5'-RACE with molecular barcodes was used. TCRdb called the 5' RACE reads again in MiXCR, with one record for every CDR3 protein. The sample has 200,000 to 300,000 distinct CDR3 sequences, about 10% seen once. This rearrangement joins TRBV27 to TRBJ2-2; possible D gene TRBD1, 6 bases. The sequence was collected from a male donor with ankylosing spondylitis or in good health (not recorded which). Input material: blood, either unsorted or a sorted T cell fraction (not recorded which). CDR3 amino acids: CASSLRDIPGTGELFF. CDR3 coding DNA: TGTGCCAGCAGTCTCAGGGACATCCCTGGAACCGGGGAGCTGTTTTTT.